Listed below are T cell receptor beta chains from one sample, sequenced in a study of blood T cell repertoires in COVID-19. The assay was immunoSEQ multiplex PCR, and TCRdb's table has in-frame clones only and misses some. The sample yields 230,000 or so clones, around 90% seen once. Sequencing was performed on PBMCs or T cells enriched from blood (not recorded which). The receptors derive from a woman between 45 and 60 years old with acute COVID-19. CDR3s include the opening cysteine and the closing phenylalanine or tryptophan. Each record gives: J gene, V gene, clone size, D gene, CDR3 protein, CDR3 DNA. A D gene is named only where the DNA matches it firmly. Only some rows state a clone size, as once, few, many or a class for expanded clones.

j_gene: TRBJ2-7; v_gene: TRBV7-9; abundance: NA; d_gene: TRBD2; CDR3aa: CASSSNLAGVIYEQYF; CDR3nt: TGTGCCAGCAGCTCTAATCTAGCGGGAGTCATCTACGAGCAGTACTTC
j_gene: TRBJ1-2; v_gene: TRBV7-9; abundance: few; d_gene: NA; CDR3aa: CASVLIRGGNGYTF; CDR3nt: TGTGCCAGCGTGTTAATAAGGGGGGGCAATGGCTACACCTTC
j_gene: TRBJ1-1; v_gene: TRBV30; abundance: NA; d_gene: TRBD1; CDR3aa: CAWSKGDRYTEAFF; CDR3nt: TGTGCCTGGAGTAAGGGGGACAGGTACACTGAAGCTTTCTTT
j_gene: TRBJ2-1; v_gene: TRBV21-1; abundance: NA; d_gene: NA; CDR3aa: CASSQTGFREWVREQFF; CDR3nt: TGTGCCAGCAGCCAGACAGGGTTTCGAGAATGGGTGCGTGAGCAGTTCTTC
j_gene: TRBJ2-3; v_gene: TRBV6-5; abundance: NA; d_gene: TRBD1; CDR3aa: CASSLGQGWTDTQYF; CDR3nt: TGTGCCAGCAGCCTCGGACAGGGGTGGACAGATACGCAGTATTTT
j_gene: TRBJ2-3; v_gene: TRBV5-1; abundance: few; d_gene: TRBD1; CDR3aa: CASRTGGRTQYF; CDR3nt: TGCGCCAGCAGGACAGGGGGACGCACGCAGTATTTT
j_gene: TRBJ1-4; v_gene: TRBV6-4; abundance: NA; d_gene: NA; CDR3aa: CASSAQGSTNEKLFF; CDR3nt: TGTGCCAGCAGTGCTCAGGGGTCGACTAATGAAAAACTGTTTTTT
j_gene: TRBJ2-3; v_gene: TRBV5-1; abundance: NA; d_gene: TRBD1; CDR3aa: CASSLGGQGLSTDTQYF; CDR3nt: TGCGCCAGCAGCTTGGGGGGACAGGGATTGAGCACAGATACGCAGTATTTT
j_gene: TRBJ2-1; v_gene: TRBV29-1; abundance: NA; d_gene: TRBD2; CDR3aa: CSVEALSGSTYNEQFF; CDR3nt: TGCAGCGTTGAAGCCCTTAGCGGGAGTACCTACAATGAGCAGTTCTTC
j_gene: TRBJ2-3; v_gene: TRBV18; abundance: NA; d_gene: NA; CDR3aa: CASSLAGTDTQYF; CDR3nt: TGTGCCAGCTCACTTGCAGGGACAGATACGCAGTATTTT
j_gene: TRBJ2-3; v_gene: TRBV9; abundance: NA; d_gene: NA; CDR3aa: CASSARASSGTDTQYF; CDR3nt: TGTGCCAGCAGCGCGAGGGCAAGTTCTGGCACAGATACGCAGTATTTT
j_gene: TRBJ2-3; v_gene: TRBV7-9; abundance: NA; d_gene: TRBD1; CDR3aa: CASSTRQGSWSDTQYF; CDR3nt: TGTGCCAGCAGCACTCGACAGGGGAGTTGGTCAGATACGCAGTATTTT
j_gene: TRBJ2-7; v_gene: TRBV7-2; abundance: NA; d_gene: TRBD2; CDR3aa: CASSFLGTSGSHEQYF; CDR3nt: TGTGCCAGCAGCTTCCTGGGGACTAGCGGGAGCCACGAGCAGTACTTC
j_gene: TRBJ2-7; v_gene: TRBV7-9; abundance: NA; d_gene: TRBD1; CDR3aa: CASSALPGQKTYEQYF; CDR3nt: TGTGCCAGCAGCGCCCTACCGGGACAGAAGACCTACGAGCAGTACTTC
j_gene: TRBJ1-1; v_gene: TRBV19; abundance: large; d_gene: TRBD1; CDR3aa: CASKQSQTGANTEAFF; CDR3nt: TGTGCCAGCAAACAATCCCAGACAGGGGCGAACACTGAAGCTTTCTTT
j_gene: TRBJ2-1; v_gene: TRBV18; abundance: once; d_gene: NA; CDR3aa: CASSSPLAEYYNEQFF; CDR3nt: TGTGCCAGCTCATCTCCTTTAGCGGAGTACTACAATGAGCAGTTCTTC
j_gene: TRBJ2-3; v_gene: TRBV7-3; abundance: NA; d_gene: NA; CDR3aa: CASSLGQPTDTQYF; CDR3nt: TGTGCCAGCAGCTTAGGACAGCCCACAGATACGCAGTATTTT
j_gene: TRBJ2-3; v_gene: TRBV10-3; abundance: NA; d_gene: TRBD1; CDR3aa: CAISPSFGTGGNSTDTQYF; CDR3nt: TGTGCCATCAGTCCGAGTTTCGGGACAGGGGGTAATAGCACAGATACGCAGTATTTT
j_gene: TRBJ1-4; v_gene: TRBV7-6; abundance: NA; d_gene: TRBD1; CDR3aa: CASSGRRIGQGIHEKLFF; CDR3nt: TGTGCCAGCAGCGGTAGGCGAATCGGACAGGGAATCCACGAAAAACTGTTTTTT
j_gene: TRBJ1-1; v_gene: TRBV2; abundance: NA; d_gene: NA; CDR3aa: CASSEWVEGSNTEAFF; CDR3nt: TGTGCCAGCAGTGAGTGGGTAGAGGGATCGAACACTGAAGCTTTCTTT
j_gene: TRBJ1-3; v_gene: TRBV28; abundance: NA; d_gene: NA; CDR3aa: CASSFGGSGNTIYF; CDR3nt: TGTGCCAGCAGTTTCGGGGGCTCTGGAAACACCATATATTTT